The 5 T cell receptor beta chains presented below share a single source sample, sequenced in a study of blood T cell repertoires in COVID-19. TCRdb's copy holds only in-frame clones and misses some; the assay was immunoSEQ multiplex PCR. This table holds 270,000 or so clones, 70% to 90% found once. The sequenced sample consisted of PBMCs or T cells enriched from blood (not recorded which). The receptor source for this set is a woman aged 45-65 years who had been exposed to COVID-19.

The chain couples TRBV6-5 to TRBJ1-1, with D possibly matching TRBD1 (5 bases). Germline CDR1 MNHEY, CDR2 SVGAGI. The CDR3 runs 14 residues. The V end was cut by 7 bases, the J end by 5 bases, with 17 bases between. The CDR3 loop reads CASTGGGEGTEAFF. The CDR3 region has the DNA TGTGCCAGCACCGGCGGGGGAGAGGGGACTGAAGCTTTCTTT.

The chain links TRBV4-3 to TRBJ1-4; tentative D call: TRBD1 (6 bases). The V and J ends lost 2 bases and 8 bases respectively, with 12 bases between them. Per germline, CDR1 LGHNA and CDR2 YSLEER. CDR3 length: 14 amino acids. CDR3 amino acids: CASSQRGAREKLFF. CDR3 bases: TGCGCCAGCAGCCAACGGGGGGCGCGGGAAAAACTGTTTTTT.

This sequence joins TRBV4-1 and TRBJ1-1, with a tentative D call TRBD1 (6 bases). Deletions cut 0 bases from V and 0 bases from J, with 26 bases between. Germline CDR1 MGHRA, CDR2 YSYEKL. The CDR3 is 21 amino acids. In DNA, the CDR3 is TGCGCCAGCAGCCAAGAGTTATCTTTTCTTAAAGACAGGATAATGAACACTGAAGCTTTCTTT. It translates to CASSQELSFLKDRIMNTEAFF.

The chain has TRBV9 and TRBJ2-1, with D perhaps TRBD2 (5 bases). Germline V gene sequence: CDR1 SGDLS, CDR2 YYNGEE. V lost 0 bases and J 9 bases, leaving 13 bases between the germline ends. CDR3 length: 14 amino acids. The CDR3 loop reads CASSVVVGGTEQFF. DNA for the CDR3: TGTGCCAGCAGCGTAGTGGTTGGAGGAACTGAGCAGTTCTTC.

About this clone itself: At one end, the junction sequence differs from germline, possibly due to a read error. This rearrangement joins TRBV6-1 to TRBJ2-1; D unclear. The CDR3 consists of 13 residues. The germline V gene encodes CDR1 MNHNS and CDR2 SASEGT. The CDR3 DNA follows: TGTGCCAGCAGGGAAGCAGCCAGCGATGAGCAGTTCTTC. Residues: CASREAASDEQFF.